The rows below give T cell receptor beta chains drawn from one sample of a study of blood T cell repertoires in COVID-19. Generated by immunoSEQ multiplex PCR, the TCRdb table keeps only in-frame clones and is missing some. Found here are almost 400,000 clones, over 75% of them singletons; the top ten hold roughly 0.97%. What was sequenced was PBMCs or T cells enriched from blood (not recorded which). The receptors here all came from a woman aged 30 to 39 with acute COVID-19. Each CDR3 is given with its conserved first and last residue. A D gene is named only where the DNA matches it firmly. Expanded clones are given a class, and other clones once, few, many or no size at all.

J gene,D gene,V gene,clone size,CDR3 protein,CDR3 DNA
TRBJ2-7,-,TRBV19,-,CASSIAGGFDEQYF,TGTGCCAGTAGTATAGCGGGGGGCTTCGACGAGCAGTACTTC
TRBJ2-1,TRBD2,TRBV2,-,CASSGLSGGAASYNEQFF,TGTGCCAGCAGTGGTCTAAGCGGGGGGGCCGCGTCCTACAATGAGCAGTTCTTC
TRBJ1-1,TRBD1,TRBV5-5,once,CASSLSWQGVNTEAFF,TGTGCCAGCAGCTTAAGTTGGCAGGGGGTTAACACTGAAGCTTTCTTT
TRBJ1-2,TRBD1,TRBV7-8,-,CASSLGRDRGGYGYTF,TGTGCCAGCAGCTTAGGCCGGGACAGGGGAGGCTATGGCTACACCTTC
TRBJ2-1,TRBD2,TRBV5-6,-,CASNAGGLEQFF,TGTGCCAGCAATGCGGGGGGGCTTGAGCAGTTCTTC
TRBJ1-1,-,TRBV11-3,-,CASSPGSGRGSAEAFF,TGTGCCAGCAGCCCAGGGTCGGGTAGGGGTTCAGCTGAAGCTTTCTTT
TRBJ2-7,TRBD1,TRBV3-1/TRBV3-2,few,CASSRGQGTYEQYF,TGTGCCAGCAGCCGCGGACAGGGGACCTACGAGCAGTACTTC
TRBJ2-1,-,TRBV27,-,CASSLETPGNEQFF,TGTGCCAGCAGTTTAGAGACTCCGGGCAATGAGCAGTTCTTC
TRBJ2-7,-,TRBV5-6,-,CASSLVMGLSYEQYF,TGTGCCAGCAGCTTGGTAATGGGCCTCTCCTACGAGCAGTACTTC
TRBJ2-1,TRBD2,TRBV4-1,-,CASSQLGLAGGDEQFF,TGCGCCAGCAGCCAACTAGGACTAGCGGGGGGGGATGAGCAGTTCTTC
TRBJ2-7,-,TRBV7-2,-,CASSAQGGPSYEQYF,TGTGCCAGCAGCGCACAGGGCGGGCCCTCCTACGAGCAGTACTTC
TRBJ1-1,TRBD1,TRBV25-1,-,CASSVSDRGGTEAFF,TGTGCCAGCAGTGTCTCGGACAGGGGTGGAACTGAAGCTTTCTTT
TRBJ1-1,-,TRBV5-1,-,CASSLERTEAFF,TGCGCCAGCAGCTTGGAGCGGACTGAAGCTTTCTTT
TRBJ1-6,-,TRBV6-2/TRBV6-3,-,CASSYAGDTYNSPLHF,TGTGCCAGCAGTTACGCAGGCGATACTTATAATTCACCCCTCCACTTT
TRBJ1-3,-,TRBV29-1,-,CSVAPGTSGNTIYF,TGCAGCGTTGCACCCGGGACATCTGGAAACACCATATATTTT
TRBJ2-7,-,TRBV30,-,CARDMGGEQYF,TGTGCCCGCGATATGGGGGGCGAGCAGTACTTC
TRBJ2-3,TRBD1,TRBV7-9,-,CASSLRDSGTDTQYF,TGTGCCAGCAGCTTACGGGACAGCGGCACAGATACGCAGTATTTT
TRBJ1-2,-,TRBV6-1,-,CASSDTGFRGGYTF,TGTGCCAGCAGTGATACAGGTTTCCGTGGTGGCTACACCTTC
TRBJ2-3,TRBD1,TRBV27,-,CASSRRTGGIDTQYF,TGTGCCAGCAGTCGCAGGACAGGGGGCATAGATACGCAGTATTTT
TRBJ1-5,-,TRBV6-5,-,CASSPQGRTGPQHF,TGTGCCAGCAGCCCGCAGGGGCGGACGGGGCCCCAGCATTTT
TRBJ1-2,TRBD1,TRBV6-1,once,CASSDIPGQGYHGYTF,TGTGCCAGCAGTGATATTCCGGGACAGGGGTACCATGGCTACACCTTC
TRBJ1-2,-,TRBV4-3,-,CASRKSQGNYGYTF,TGCGCCAGCAGAAAGAGTCAGGGCAACTATGGCTACACCTTC
TRBJ2-7,TRBD1,TRBV5-6,-,CASRRPGQGFREQYF,TGTGCCAGCAGGCGGCCGGGACAGGGATTTCGGGAGCAGTACTTC
TRBJ2-2,TRBD1,TRBV7-2,-,CASSLTGGANTGELFF,TGTGCCAGCAGCTTGACAGGGGGCGCGAACACCGGGGAGCTGTTTTTT
TRBJ1-2,-,TRBV7-9,-,CASSRPGREDGYTF,TGTGCCAGCAGCCGCCCCGGCAGGGAGGATGGCTACACCTTC
TRBJ1-2,-,TRBV6-1,-,CASSEAPSFGGADGYTF,TGTGCCAGCAGTGAAGCACCAAGTTTTGGGGGGGCGGATGGCTACACCTTC
TRBJ1-1,-,TRBV19,-,CASSIVAGNSMNTEAFF,TGTGCCAGTAGTATAGTGGCGGGAAACTCAATGAACACTGAAGCTTTCTTT
TRBJ2-2,-,TRBV30,-,CAWSRDTTIGELFF,TGTGCCTGGAGTCGGGACACCACGATCGGGGAGCTGTTTTTT
TRBJ1-1,-,TRBV19,-,CASSGGKGGGTEAFF,TGTGCCAGTAGTGGAGGGAAGGGTGGGGGGACTGAAGCTTTCTTT
TRBJ2-5,TRBD2,TRBV5-6,-,CASSWTPGGSGGVAQYF,TGTGCCAGCAGCTGGACCCCCGGGGGTAGCGGGGGGGTGGCCCAGTACTTC
TRBJ1-4,TRBD1,TRBV2,-,CASSRDSTGTNEKLFF,TGTGCCAGCAGCCGAGATTCGACAGGGACTAATGAAAAACTGTTTTTT
TRBJ1-1,-,TRBV7-6,-,CASSQSPTGLTEAFF,TGTGCCAGCAGCCAATCCCCCACAGGGCTCACTGAAGCTTTCTTT
TRBJ1-1,TRBD1,TRBV5-1,once,CASSPGQVEGSKAFF,TGCGCCAGCAGCCCCGGACAGGTGGAGGGGTCTAAAGCTTTCTTT
TRBJ2-2,-,TRBV6-4,-,CASSEGQTNTGELFF,TGTGCCAGCAGTGAAGGACAGACTAACACCGGGGAGCTGTTTTTT
TRBJ1-5,TRBD1,TRBV6-4,-,CASSDGTGRQPQHF,TGTGCCAGCAGTGACGGGACAGGGCGGCAGCCCCAGCATTTT
TRBJ2-2,-,TRBV7-3,-,CASSQDSPTGELFF,TGTGCCAGCAGTCAGGACAGTCCCACCGGGGAGCTGTTTTTT
TRBJ2-7,TRBD1,TRBV3-1/TRBV3-2,-,CASSYPGQGLYEQYF,TGTGCCAGCAGCTATCCGGGACAGGGGTTGTACGAGCAGTACTTC
TRBJ2-7,-,TRBV7-8,once,CASSPAEGRPYEQYF,TGTGCCAGCAGCCCAGCTGAGGGTAGGCCCTACGAGCAGTACTTC
TRBJ1-2,TRBD1,TRBV30,-,CAWSARSPGTGNGYTF,TGTGCCTGGAGTGCGCGCTCCCCCGGGACAGGGAATGGCTACACCTTC
TRBJ1-2,TRBD1,TRBV2,-,CASSESRAGGHYGYTF,TGTGCCAGCAGTGAATCTAGGGCAGGGGGTCACTATGGCTACACCTTC
TRBJ2-2,-,TRBV10-3,-,CAISDPGNYTGELFF,TGTGCCATCAGCGACCCCGGGAATTACACCGGGGAGCTGTTTTTT
TRBJ1-4,-,TRBV7-9,once,CASSLDGGANEKLFF,TGTGCCAGCAGCTTAGATGGGGGGGCTAATGAAAAACTGTTTTTT
TRBJ1-1,-,TRBV6-5,-,CASLFTPVGTEAFF,TGTGCCAGCTTGTTCACCCCGGTCGGCACTGAAGCTTTCTTT
TRBJ1-5,TRBD1,TRBV5-5,-,CASSLATGSNQPQHF,TGTGCCAGCAGCTTGGCGACAGGGAGCAATCAGCCCCAGCATTTT
TRBJ1-6,TRBD1,TRBV7-3,-,CASSLRQGGSPLHF,TGTGCCAGCAGCTTAAGACAGGGAGGTTCACCCCTCCACTTT
TRBJ1-5,TRBD1,TRBV5-5,-,CASSTEGQGGNQPQHF,TGTGCCAGCAGCACAGAGGGACAGGGTGGAAATCAGCCCCAGCATTTT
TRBJ1-2,-,TRBV9,-,CASSVGVGQLPYGYTF,TGTGCCAGCAGCGTAGGTGTTGGACAGTTACCCTATGGCTACACCTTC
TRBJ1-6,-,TRBV6-6,-,CASSYAAGDSPLHF,TGTGCCAGCAGTTACGCGGCAGGGGATTCACCCCTCCACTTT
TRBJ2-1,-,TRBV7-2,-,CASSPRRVNNEQFF,TGTGCCAGCAGTCCCCGGAGGGTAAACAATGAGCAGTTCTTC
TRBJ2-7,-,TRBV12-3/TRBV12-4,few,CASSFDKIYEQYF,TGTGCCAGCAGTTTCGACAAGATCTACGAGCAGTACTTC
TRBJ2-2,-,TRBV6-5,-,CASRRDSFAGELFF,TGTGCCAGCAGGCGGGACAGTTTCGCCGGGGAGCTGTTTTTT
TRBJ2-1,TRBD2,TRBV7-2,-,CASSLRLAGPGEQFF,TGTGCCAGCAGCTTAAGACTAGCGGGCCCCGGTGAGCAGTTCTTC
TRBJ1-1,-,TRBV5-4,once,CASSLISLGGGDTEAFF,TGTGCCAGCAGCTTGATATCCCTTGGGGGGGGAGACACTGAAGCTTTCTTT
TRBJ2-7,TRBD1,TRBV6-1,-,CASSEADRAYEQYF,TGTGCCAGCAGTGAAGCTGACAGGGCCTACGAGCAGTACTTC
TRBJ2-1,TRBD1,TRBV29-1,-,CSVERQDRGPPNEQFF,TGCAGCGTTGAACGCCAGGACAGGGGGCCCCCCAATGAGCAGTTCTTC
TRBJ2-1,TRBD2,TRBV6-2/TRBV6-3,-,CASSKTSGGFYEQFF,TGTGCCAGCAGCAAAACTAGCGGGGGGTTCTATGAGCAGTTCTTC
TRBJ2-7,-,TRBV2,-,CASREWEQYF,TGTGCCAGCAGGGAGTGGGAGCAGTACTTC